Listed here are 27 T cell receptor beta chains from one sample, sequenced in a study of spatial heterogeneity in lung cancer. Sample time point: sample taken at primary tumor resection. Study findings and constraints: Counts of expanded alpha and beta TCRs within tumors tracked the tumor nonsynonymous mutation count.

TCRdb used MiXCR to reprocess the 5' RACE reads, holding one entry per CDR3 protein. In the table there are about 27,000 distinct CDR3 sequences, approximately 7.7% of which are singletons. The antigens of these receptors remain unknown. Material: lung tumor tissue, obtained at surgery. Source of these receptors: a male donor with early-stage non-small cell lung cancer.

There are a few counts of this clonotype. The V and J genes are TRBV4-3 and TRBJ1-2; 12 bases fit TRBD1. V shed 0 bases and J 6 bases; nucleotides not matched to a gene: 5. The CDR3 length is 16 residues. Germline V lookup: CDR1 LGHNA, CDR2 YSLEER. The CDR3 is CASSQEGDRGRDGYTF. CDR3 DNA sequence: TGCGCCAGCAGCCAAGAGGGGGACAGGGGGCGAGATGGCTACACCTTC.

This clonotype was counted ten times or more. This chain connects TRBV20-1 to TRBJ2-3; D is perhaps TRBD1 or TRBD2 (5 bases each). V was clipped by 0 bases and J by 7 bases, with 14 bases between them. The CDR3 is 14 residues long. From germline, CDR1 is DFQATT and CDR2 SNEGSKA (reference sequence). CDR3 in DNA: TGCAGTGCTAGAGATCGAGGGGCTCTATATACGCAGTATTTT. Protein product: CSARDRGALYTQYF.

This clonotype was detected many times. The chain carries TRBV29-1 and TRBJ1-5, with TRBD1 matching over 9 bases. CDR1 SQVTM and CDR2 ANQGSEA come from the germline V gene. The CDR3 extends over 13 amino acids. V trimming: 6 bases; J trimming: 6 bases; junction bases outside the gene matches: 6. The CDR3 coding sequence is TGCAGCGTCGTGACAGGGGGGGGTCAGCCCCAGCATTTT. Amino acid sequence: CSVVTGGGQPQHF. Together with reference TRBV29-1 and TRBJ1-5, the CDR3 gives the full variable domain: SAVISQKPSRDICQRGTSLTIQCQVDSQVTMMFWYRQQPGQSLTLIATANQGSEATYESGFVIDKFPISRPNLTFSTLTVSNMSPEDSSIYLCSVVTGGGQPQHFGDGTRLSIL.

This clonotype was seen many times. The CDR3 nucleotides read TGCGCCAGCAGCTTGGGAGGGGGCCGGGACACAGATACGCAGTATTTT. It codes for CASSLGGGRDTDTQYF. The chain links TRBV5-1 to TRBJ2-3; TRBD1 matches at 7 bases. CDR3 size: 16 residues. Losses at the gene ends were 0 bases for V and 2 bases for J; bases not matched to a gene: 6. CDR1 and CDR2 from the germline V gene are SGHRS and YFSETQ.

The V gene is TRBV27, the J gene TRBJ2-7; D ambiguous. Trimming shortened V by 8 bases and J by 0 bases, and 8 bases separated the two germline ends. The CDR3 consists of 12 residues. Germline assignment: CDR1 MNHEY and CDR2 SMNVEV (reference sequence). In nucleotides, the CDR3 is TGTGCCAGCGGGGTGGGCTCCTACGAGCAGTACTTC. It encodes CASGVGSYEQYF.

This clonotype showed up many times. J is TRBJ2-1 and V is TRBV4-1, with 7 bases matching TRBD2. The germline CDR1 and CDR2 sequences are MGHRA and YSYEKL. CDR3 length equals 15 residues. V lost 0 bases to trimming and J lost 2 bases; unmatched junction nucleotides: 1. The CDR3 coding sequence is TGCGCCAGCAGCCAAGAGGGGGGGGCCTACAATGAGCAGTTCTTC. Amino acids: CASSQEGGAYNEQFF.

This clonotype appeared many times. J is TRBJ2-5 and V is TRBV28; tentatively, D is TRBD1 (6 bases). This CDR3 is built from 15 residues. The germline CDR1 and CDR2 sequences are MDHEN and SYDVKM. Trimming stripped 5 bases from V and 2 bases from J, with 15 bases between. The CDR3 loop reads CASSRTGLLQETQYF. For the CDR3, the DNA is TGTGCCAGCAGTCGTACAGGGTTGCTTCAAGAGACCCAGTACTTC.

The chain is built from TRBV6-2 or TRBV6-3 and TRBJ2-2; unclear D gene. The CDR3 extends over 13 amino acids. The germline gives CDR1 MNHEY, CDR2 SVGEGT. Trimming took off 8 bases at V and 1 base at J, with 8 bases between the two ends. The CDR3 DNA is TGTGCCAGCTACCCAAGGAACACCGGGGAGCTGTTTTTT. Encoded protein: CASYPRNTGELFF.

Only a few counts were recorded for this clonotype. CDR3 in DNA: TGTGCCAGCAGTCTAGCGGGGGGGCCTTGGGAGACCCAGTACTTC. It translates to CASSLAGGPWETQYF. This chain connects TRBV7-6 to TRBJ2-5; 12 bases match TRBD2. From germline, CDR1 is SGHVS and CDR2 FNYEAQ. The CDR3 length is 15 residues. After removal of 6 bases from V and 5 bases from J, the junction contained 7 bases not matched to a gene.

The sample holds many counts of this clonotype. The V gene is TRBV10-3, the J gene TRBJ2-3, with 7 bases lining up with TRBD2. In germline, CDR1 is ENHRY, CDR2 SYGVKD. CDR3 length equals 12 residues. The ends lost 6 bases at V and 6 bases at J; junction bases unmatched: 3. DNA for the CDR3: TGTGCCATCAGCGTCGGGGGGGATACGCAGTATTTT. Translation: CAISVGGDTQYF.

This clonotype has more than one count but fewer than ten. The V and J genes are TRBV7-2 and TRBJ1-2; D remains ambiguous. The length of the CDR3 is 14 residues. In germline, CDR1 is SGHTA, CDR2 FQGNSA. With 5 bases removed from V and 3 bases from J, the gap between germline ends came to 13 bases. CDR3 region: CASSPGVGDYGYTF. CDR3 sequence (DNA): TGTGCCAGCAGCCCCGGGGTGGGAGACTATGGCTACACCTTC.

This clonotype has ten or more counts. This chain connects TRBV7-9 to TRBJ2-3, with a possible D match to TRBD2 (6 bases). V was trimmed by 4 bases and J by 4 bases, leaving 12 bases between them. This CDR3 has 14 residues. CDR1 and CDR2 (germline): SEHNR, FQNEAQ (reference sequence). The CDR3 nucleotides read TGTGCCAGCAGCTCCTGGGGGGTGGCAGATACGCAGTATTTT. Encoded protein: CASSSWGVADTQYF.

This clonotype was counted between two and nine times. The chain uses TRBV28 and TRBJ2-7; D might be TRBD1 (6 bases). CDR1 and CDR2 (germline): MDHEN, SYDVKM. V lost 7 bases and J 4 bases, leaving 14 bases between the germline ends. This CDR3 has 13 amino acids. The CDR3 loop is CASTPGHSYEQYF. The CDR3 coding sequence is TGTGCCAGCACCCCGGGACACTCATACGAGCAGTACTTC. Looking up the rest from reference TRBV28 and TRBJ2-7 gives the full variable domain: DVKVTQSSRYLVKRTGEKVFLECVQDMDHENMFWYRQDPGLGLRLIYFSYDVKMKEKGDIPEGYSVSREKKERFSLILESASTNQTSMYLCASTPGHSYEQYFGPGTRLTVT.

The sample holds many counts of this clonotype. The chain carries TRBV24-1 and TRBJ2-1; TRBD1 matches 8 bases. Unmatched junction bases numbered 2, after V lost 2 bases and J lost 0 bases. This CDR3 is 16 amino acids long. Germline V gene lookup returns CDR1 KGHDR and CDR2 SFDVKD. The chain's CDR3 is CATSDYGTGSYNEQFF. The CDR3 region has the DNA TGTGCCACCAGTGATTATGGGACAGGCTCCTACAATGAGCAGTTCTTC.

This clonotype was observed at least ten times. The chain employs TRBV10-3 and TRBJ2-4, with D possibly matching TRBD1 (5 bases). The germline V gene has CDR1 ENHRY and CDR2 SYGVKD. The germline V and J ends were trimmed by 10 bases and 10 bases, with 11 bases remaining between them. The CDR3 is 10 residues long. CDR3 nucleotides: TGTGCCAGGGGCATCGGAATTCAGTACTTC. Translating gives CARGIGIQYF.

Many counts were recorded for this clonotype. This rearrangement joins TRBV27 to TRBJ2-5; D is possibly TRBD1 (5 bases). The germline CDR1 and CDR2 sequences are MNHEY and SMNVEV (reference sequence). With 10 bases removed from V and 5 bases from J, the gap between germline ends came to 20 bases. The CDR3 has 14 amino acids. Here the CDR3 DNA reads TGTGCCACCGCCGATTCCAGGGCGCCGGAGACCCAGTACTTC. It yields the protein CATADSRAPETQYF.

This clonotype was counted only a few times. The chain has TRBV5-5 and TRBJ1-4, with unresolved D. CDR1 is SGHKS, CDR2 YYEKEE, per germline (reference sequence). Trimming stripped 1 base from V and 0 bases from J, with 7 bases between. The CDR3 is made up of 15 amino acids. CDR3: CASSLRIATNEKLFF. CDR3 DNA: TGTGCCAGCAGCTTGAGAATTGCAACTAATGAAAAACTGTTTTTT.

This clonotype has only a few counts. The rearrangement links TRBV28 to TRBJ2-3; D remains ambiguous. Germline CDR1 MDHEN, CDR2 SYDVKM. CDR3 length equals 16 residues. V was trimmed by 5 bases and J by 2 bases, leaving 17 bases between them. The CDR3 sequence is CASSPPLMGSTDTQYF. The CDR3 DNA reads TGTGCCAGCAGTCCACCTCTAATGGGTTCCACAGATACGCAGTATTTT.

There are many counts of this clonotype. J is TRBJ1-2 and V is TRBV10-3; tentatively, D is TRBD1 (6 bases). The germline CDR1 and CDR2 sequences are ENHRY and SYGVKD. CDR3 length: 12 residues. V lost 11 bases and J lost 6, with 16 bases in between. The CDR3: CAVPGAGNGYTF. CDR3 nucleotide sequence: TGTGCCGTGCCGGGGGCAGGGAATGGCTACACCTTC.

This clonotype has a count of ten or more. J is TRBJ2-2 and V is TRBV27; 7 positions agree with TRBD1. Losses at the gene ends were 6 bases for V and 4 bases for J; bases not matched to a gene: 5. The germline gives CDR1 MNHEY, CDR2 SMNVEV (reference sequence). The CDR3 has 14 amino acids. This chain's CDR3 is CASSPDRVTGELFF. The DNA for the CDR3 is TGTGCCAGCAGCCCTGACAGGGTCACCGGGGAGCTGTTTTTT.

DNA of the CDR3: TGCAGGATGGAGGACGGACGCTACGAGCAGTACTTC. Its protein product is CRMEDGRYEQYF. V usage is TRBV20-1 and J usage is TRBJ2-7; a weak D match, TRBD2 (5 bases). This CDR3 is 12 amino acids long. From germline, CDR1 is DFQATT and CDR2 SNEGSKA (reference sequence).

This clonotype was observed many times. The V call is TRBV7-9, the J call TRBJ2-7; the match to TRBD1 covers 8 bases. The germline CDR1 and CDR2 sequences are SEHNR and FQNEAQ (reference sequence). The CDR3 totals 14 residues. J gave up 2 bases and V 4 bases, and 4 bases lay outside the gene matches. The CDR3 DNA sequence: TGTGCCAGCAGCTCCGGGACAGGAACCTACGAGCAGTACTTC. Residues: CASSSGTGTYEQYF.

This clonotype showed up just a few times. CDR3 sequence reads: CSAEDGSSGIGLFF. CDR3 nucleotide sequence: TGCAGTGCCGAGGACGGAAGTTCTGGGATAGGGCTGTTTTTT. This chain links TRBV20-1 with TRBJ1-4, with unresolved D. The CDR3 extends over 14 amino acids. Germline CDR1 DFQATT, CDR2 SNEGSKA (reference sequence). V was cut by 6 bases and J by 14 bases, with 25 bases left in between.

This clonotype was recorded at least ten times. The chain carries TRBV2 and TRBJ2-2; 9 bases fit TRBD2. Germline V gives CDR1 SNHLY, CDR2 FYNNEI. CDR3 length: 14 amino acids. V gave up 7 bases and J gave up 5 bases; unmatched junction bases: 5. The CDR3 sequence is CASTTSGFTGELFF. CDR3 nucleotides: TGTGCCAGCACCACTAGCGGGTTTACCGGGGAGCTGTTTTTT.

This chain uses TRBV5-1 with TRBJ2-5; D ambiguous. This CDR3 has 13 amino acids. Germline values: CDR1 SGHRS, CDR2 YFSETQ. With 4 bases removed from V and 5 bases from J, the gap between germline ends came to 12 bases. CDR3: CASSPASVETQYF. The CDR3 DNA reads as TGCGCCAGCAGCCCTGCGTCGGTGGAGACCCAGTACTTC.

This clonotype is medium-sized within its sample. The chain has TRBV6-6 and TRBJ2-5; 15 bases map to TRBD2. The CDR3 has 16 residues. Germline V CDR1 and CDR2: MNHNY, SVGAGI (reference sequence). The V segment lost 0 bases and the J segment 5 bases; nucleotides outside the gene matches: 1. The CDR3 DNA sequence: TGTGCCAGCAGTTACTCCGGGACTAGCGGGGGGGAGACCCAGTACTTC. This sequence encodes CASSYSGTSGGETQYF.

At least ten counts were recorded for this clonotype. The V and J genes are TRBV5-1 and TRBJ1-1; possible D gene TRBD1, 6 bases. The CDR3 is made up of 15 amino acids. V was pared by 1 base and J by 1 base, with 11 bases between. The germline V gene encodes CDR1 SGHRS and CDR2 YFSETQ. This CDR3 reads CASSLMGRGNTEAFF. CDR3 bases: TGCGCCAGCAGCTTGATGGGCAGGGGGAACACTGAAGCTTTCTTT.